This T cell receptor (beta chain) came from a study of post-analysis software for immune sequencing data. Findings and caveats of the study: Controls significantly exceeded multiple sclerosis patients in normalized Chao1 diversity. F measure grouped same-batch samples tightly together. Roughly five TRBV segments appeared more often in patients than in controls, and TRBV5-6, TRBV5-1 and TRBV20-1 were among these.

Included in the TCR beta cDNA libraries were unique molecular identifiers. TCRdb re-derived calls from the PCR reads in MiXCR, one entry per CDR3 protein. This repertoire shows approximately 460,000 distinct CDR3 sequences, less than 45% found once; its top ten account for roughly 12%. CDR3 size: 13 residues. From germline, CDR1 is SSHAT and CDR2 FNYEAQ (reference sequence). This clonotype was observed a few times. Its antigen is not known. At one end, the junction sequence differs from germline, possibly due to a read error. Material for sequencing was blood. The receptor's source is a girl under 18 with multiple sclerosis. The V and J genes are TRBV7-7 and TRBJ2-1; D is ambiguous. The CDR3 sequence is CASSYAPRSEQFF. The CDR3 nucleotides read TGTGCTAGCAGCTATGCCCCCCGGAGTGAGCAGTTCTTC.